This TCR beta chain was recovered during a study of beta chain features in type 1 diabetes. The wider study: The patients were much like the healthy donors in age, gender and cell yields.

Points on this clone: Antigen: not known.

All of the isolated RNA was reverse transcribed, so expressed TCRB transcripts were sequenced. TCRdb's table, derived via immunoSEQ multiplex PCR, lists solely in-frame clones and lacks some. The table includes under 300,000 clones, 20% detected once. Whole-study findings and limits: Moderately but significantly shorter TCRB CDR3s were found in Type 1 diabetes patients in all four CD4+ subsets. It was not settled here whether HLA type affects TCRB rearrangement. Amplification by PCR could prefer shorter templates, with the same effect in patients and controls. High TCR expression in some cells could lead to their over-representation in cDNA sequencing.

The CDR3 has 15 amino acids. Germline CDR1 and CDR2: SGDLS and YYNGEE. Trimming took 5 bases from V and 3 from J, leaving 17 bases between them. The sample consisted of naive CD4+ T cells from blood. The sequence derives from a woman in her thirties or forties with type 1 diabetes. This chain uses TRBV9 with TRBJ2-5, with a tentative D call TRBD2 (6 bases). In DNA, the CDR3 is TGTGCCAGCAGTCTAGATTGGTCGGGGGAAGAGACCCAGTACTTC. Its protein product is CASSLDWSGEETQYF.